This TCR beta chain was observed in a study of T cell repertoires in cytomegalovirus infection. Looking at the study overall: Both CMV infection and a matching HLA type were indicated by public TCR beta signatures. Study findings and constraints: CMV carriers having the relevant HLA were flagged by cumulative public TCR beta family frequency. Dominant in the ex vivo response were TCR beta clonotypes restricted by HLA-C and specific for CMV.

In germline, CDR1 is LGHNA, CDR2 YSLEER. This CDR3 is 15 amino acids long. V lost 4 bases and J lost 3; bases outside the gene matches: 5. In regard to this clonotype: Its antigen is as yet unknown.

TCRdb analysed the reads with MiXCR anew, one entry per CDR3 protein. The data hold about 890,000 distinct CDR3 sequences, with roughly 30% observed a single time. The J gene is TRBJ2-1, the V gene TRBV4-3; TRBD1 agrees at 8 bases. Sequencing used cultured CD8+ T cells from PBMCs, obtained from culture after CMV antigen stimulation. The TCR comes from a human donor in good health (CMV status not recorded). Some clones in this sample may be carry-over from other donors' samples. CDR3 nucleotides: TGCGCCAGCAGCCCGGACAGGGACGACTACAATGAGCAGTTCTTC. Protein: CASSPDRDDYNEQFF.